The 26 T cell receptor beta chains below were found in one sample sequenced in a study of OX40 agonist ivuxolimab in advanced cancers. Sequenced by immunoSEQ multiplex PCR; TCRdb stores in-frame clones only, minus some. The table includes approximately 77,000 clones, 84% detected once. The sample here was CD4+ or CD8+ T cells sorted from blood, taken in a trial of the OX40 agonist ivuxolimab. The receptors shown here come from an adult with an advanced solid tumor such as melanoma, head and neck, liver or kidney cancer.

This clone occurred a few times. The chain joins TRBV7-8 to TRBJ2-1; 13 bases agree with TRBD2. The CDR3 contains 16 residues. J was trimmed by 3 bases and V by 8 bases; bases with no gene match: 7. The germline V gene encodes CDR1 SGHVS and CDR2 FQNEAQ. The CDR3: CASGGLAGVFYNEQFF. The CDR3 nucleotides are TGTGCCAGCGGCGGACTAGCGGGAGTGTTCTACAATGAGCAGTTCTTC.

V and J are TRBV6-6 and TRBJ2-5; perhaps TRBD2 as D (6 bases). The CDR3 loop spans 14 amino acids. From germline, CDR1 is MNHNY and CDR2 SVGAGI (reference sequence). V lost 1 base and J lost 2, with 8 bases in between. In nucleotides, the CDR3 is TGTGCCAGCAGTTACTGGGAGGTACAAGAGACCCAGTACTTC. Residues: CASSYWEVQETQYF.

This rearrangement joins TRBV9 to TRBJ1-5; D not resolved. Trimming shortened V by 0 bases and J by 6 bases, and 10 bases separated the two germline ends. Germline assignment: CDR1 SGDLS and CDR2 YYNGEE. This CDR3 is built from 14 residues. CDR3 in DNA: TGTGCCAGCAGCGTAGACGGAGCGGCTCAGCCCCAGCATTTT. Its protein product is CASSVDGAAQPQHF.

V usage is TRBV11-3 and J usage is TRBJ2-7; TRBD1 might be the D (5 bases). The V end was cut by 5 bases, the J end by 1 base, with 12 bases between. This CDR3 spans 14 amino acids. CDR1 is SGHNT, CDR2 YENEEA, per germline. As DNA, the CDR3 is TGTGCCAGCAGCCCTACGGCAGGGTCCTACGAGCAGTACTTC. Its protein is CASSPTAGSYEQYF.

The chain has TRBV7-6 and TRBJ2-3, with D hard to call. V lost 0 bases and J lost 1, with 11 bases in between. CDR1 is SGHVS and CDR2 is FNYEAQ in the germline V gene. The CDR3 runs to 16 residues. The CDR3: CASSLAPGSGTDTQYF. The CDR3, as DNA: TGTGCCAGCAGCTTAGCGCCGGGCTCGGGCACAGATACGCAGTATTTT.

V usage is TRBV29-1 and J usage is TRBJ2-5; D might be TRBD2 (7 bases). Germline values: CDR1 SQVTM, CDR2 ANQGSEA. Trimming stripped 7 bases from V and 3 bases from J, with 12 bases between. The CDR3 sequence is 12 residues long. The CDR3 loop reads CSGEGGEETQYF. CDR3 nucleotides: TGCAGCGGTGAGGGGGGGGAAGAGACCCAGTACTTC.

The chain recombines TRBV19 with TRBJ1-5; D is undetermined. This CDR3 comprises 15 residues. With 1 base removed from V and 3 bases from J, the gap between germline ends came to 10 bases. Germline loops: CDR1 LNHDA, CDR2 SQIVND (reference sequence). CDR3 loop: CASSIVPGLNQPQHF. DNA for the CDR3: TGTGCCAGTAGTATAGTCCCCGGACTCAATCAGCCCCAGCATTTT.

The CDR3 region has the DNA TGTGCCAGTAGTAACTACCCGACGGTGATGAACACTGAAGCTTTCTTT. Its translation is CASSNYPTVMNTEAFF. The chain couples TRBV19 to TRBJ1-1; no clear D gene. The CDR3 totals 16 residues. Germline V gene data show CDR1 as LNHDA and CDR2 as SQIVND (reference sequence). V lost 4 bases and J lost 0, with 15 bases in between.

This rearrangement joins TRBV5-4 to TRBJ2-5; a weak D match, TRBD1 (6 bases). V was trimmed by 4 bases and J by 4 bases, leaving 11 bases between them. CDR1 SGHNT and CDR2 YYREEE come from the germline V gene (reference sequence). CDR3 length: 13 amino acids. CDR3 amino acids: CASSLTGRETQYF. CDR3 nucleotide sequence: TGTGCCAGCAGCCTGACAGGCCGAGAGACCCAGTACTTC.

V usage is TRBV7-9 and J usage is TRBJ2-3, with 8 bases aligning to TRBD2. Germline V gene lookup returns CDR1 SEHNR and CDR2 FQNEAQ (reference sequence). This CDR3 is built from 15 residues. V lost 5 bases to trimming and J lost 6 bases; unmatched junction nucleotides: 10. CDR3 DNA: TGTGCCAGCAGCCCGACCCCCGGGAGGGGGGATACGCAGTATTTT. Its translation: CASSPTPGRGDTQYF.

The chain recombines TRBV5-5 with TRBJ2-7; 10 bases match TRBD1. Germline loops: CDR1 SGHKS, CDR2 YYEKEE (reference sequence). The CDR3 is 17 residues long. The trim removed 5 bases at V and 6 bases at J, leaving 17 bases unmatched. The CDR3 nucleotides read TGTGCCAGCAGACCCAACCTTCCGGGACAGGGGAATCCCGAGCAGTACTTC. This gives the protein CASRPNLPGQGNPEQYF.

This sequence joins TRBV30 and TRBJ2-4; 7 bases map to TRBD2. CDR3 length equals 15 residues. V shed 3 bases and J 0 bases; nucleotides not matched to a gene: 5. CDR1 and CDR2 from the germline V gene are GTSNPN and SVGIG (reference sequence). The CDR3: CAWRSGGLAKNIQYF. The CDR3 bases are TGTGCCTGGAGGTCGGGGGGACTAGCCAAAAACATTCAGTACTTC.

The chain carries TRBV9 and TRBJ1-3; D might be TRBD1 (5 bases). This CDR3 is built from 12 residues. Trimming took 3 bases from V and 4 from J, leaving 5 bases between them. CDR1 and CDR2 (germline): SGDLS, YYNGEE. The CDR3 spells CASSGQGNTIYF. In nucleotides, the CDR3 is TGTGCCAGCAGCGGACAGGGAAACACCATATATTTT. The full variable domain, rest sourced from reference TRBV9 and TRBJ1-3, is DSGVTQTPKHLITATGQRVTLRCSPRSGDLSVYWYQQSLDQGLQFLIQYYNGEERAKGNILERFSAQQFPDLHSELNLSSLELGDSALYFCASSGQGNTIYFGEGSWLTVV.

This clone turned up a few times. The chain combines TRBV7-9 with TRBJ2-7; 7 bases map to TRBD2. V lost 6 bases, J lost 5 bases, and 10 bases stayed unmatched. CDR1 SEHNR and CDR2 FQNEAQ come from the germline V gene (reference sequence). The CDR3 has 14 residues. CDR3 in DNA: TGTGCCAGCAGTTCGGGGGGTAGCACCCACGAGCAGTACTTC. Its translation is CASSSGGSTHEQYF.

The genes are TRBV9 and TRBJ1-5; 8 bases agree with TRBD1. The CDR3 loop spans 14 amino acids. The trim removed 4 bases at V and 2 bases at J, leaving 2 bases unmatched. Per the germline V gene, CDR1 is SGDLS and CDR2 is YYNGEE. The CDR3 nucleotides read TGTGCCAGCAGCTTACAGGGGGGCAATCAGCCCCAGCATTTT. It specifies CASSLQGGNQPQHF.

The chain has TRBV27 and TRBJ2-3; 9 nucleotides line up with TRBD1. This CDR3 comprises 15 residues. Germline CDR1 MNHEY, CDR2 SMNVEV (reference sequence). J was trimmed by 1 base and V by 5 bases; bases with no gene match: 4. The CDR3 sequence is CASSLRTGGTDTQYF. The CDR3 DNA is TGTGCCAGCAGTCTCCGGACAGGGGGCACAGATACGCAGTATTTT.

The rearrangement uses TRBV6-5 and TRBJ1-1; D is unresolved. The CDR3 is 11 amino acids. The ends were cut back, 5 bases at V and 8 bases at J, with 9 bases in the middle. The germline gives CDR1 MNHEY, CDR2 SVGAGI. The CDR3, as DNA: TGTGCCAGCAGTCCCGGGAAAGAAGCTTTCTTT. Translating gives CASSPGKEAFF.

This rearrangement joins TRBV9 to TRBJ1-4, with D unclear. Germline loops: CDR1 SGDLS, CDR2 YYNGEE. Trimming stripped 0 bases from V and 0 bases from J, with 6 bases between. The CDR3 is 15 residues long. CDR3 sequence (DNA): TGTGCCAGCAGCGTAGGCCGTGCAACTAATGAAAAACTGTTTTTT. Protein sequence: CASSVGRATNEKLFF.

The V and J genes are TRBV5-8 and TRBJ2-5; 7 bases line up with TRBD1. CDR1 and CDR2 (germline): SGHTS, YDEGEE. This CDR3 region has 15 residues. V was pared by 2 bases and J by 3 bases, with 7 bases of the junction left unmatched. CDR3 sequence (DNA): TGTGCCAGCAGCTTAGAAGGGACAGTTAAAGAGACCCAGTACTTC. It specifies CASSLEGTVKETQYF.

The chain couples TRBV5-4 to TRBJ1-2; D unclear. V gave up 1 base and J gave up 0 bases, with 4 bases separating them. The V gene's germline CDR1 is SGHNT and CDR2 YYREEE (reference sequence). CDR3 size: 13 residues. In nucleotides, the CDR3 is TGTGCCAGCAGCTTGTACCCTAACTATGGCTACACCTTC. This encodes CASSLYPNYGYTF.

This clone has only a few counts. V usage is TRBV15 and J usage is TRBJ1-5, with D possibly being TRBD1 (5 bases). CDR1 and CDR2 from the germline V gene are LNHNV and YYDKDF (reference sequence). V lost 5 bases and J lost 7, with 15 bases in between. This CDR3 has 14 residues. The CDR3 nucleotides are TGTGCCACCAGCGGACACATCTGGGAGCAGCCCCAGCATTTT. This codes for CATSGHIWEQPQHF.

The rearrangement uses TRBV28 and TRBJ1-6; 9 bases fit TRBD1. The CDR3 sequence is 15 residues long. V was pared by 6 bases and J by 9 bases, with 9 bases of the junction left unmatched. Germline V gene data show CDR1 as MDHEN and CDR2 as SYDVKM. CDR3 residues: CASRGGTGNISPLHF. As DNA, the CDR3 is TGTGCCAGCAGGGGGGGGACAGGGAATATTTCACCCCTCCACTTT. Variable domain in full (rest from reference TRBV28 and TRBJ1-6): DVKVTQSSRYLVKRTGEKVFLECVQDMDHENMFWYRQDPGLGLRLIYFSYDVKMKEKGDIPEGYSVSREKKERFSLILESASTNQTSMYLCASRGGTGNISPLHFGNGTRLTVT.

As for this clone: This sample includes further DNA sequences coding for the same CDR3. The V and J genes are TRBV4-3 and TRBJ2-1; no firm D call. The germline V gene encodes CDR1 LGHNA and CDR2 YSLEER. The CDR3 has 15 amino acids. Trimming pared 3 bases from V and 0 bases from J, leaving 9 bases between. The chain's CDR3 is CASSHGGSSYNEQFF. DNA for the CDR3: TGCGCCAGCAGCCACGGCGGAAGCTCCTACAATGAGCAGTTCTTC.

CDR3 in DNA: TGTGCCAGCAGCTCCCGTGGACAGGGAAATATATTTTACGATGGCTACACCTTC. Its translation is CASSSRGQGNIFYDGYTF. This chain connects TRBV27 to TRBJ1-2, with 8 nucleotides matching TRBD1. The CDR3 is made up of 18 amino acids. V lost 6 bases, J lost 6 bases, and 21 bases stayed unmatched. Per germline, CDR1 MNHEY and CDR2 SMNVEV (reference sequence).

J is TRBJ1-2 and V is TRBV2; D ambiguous. With 4 bases removed from V and 8 bases from J, the gap between germline ends came to 17 bases. CDR1 is SNHLY, CDR2 FYNNEI, per germline. CDR3 length: 14 amino acids. The CDR3 sequence is CASSVVLGLGGYTF. CDR3 in DNA: TGTGCCAGCAGTGTCGTCTTGGGTTTGGGGGGCTACACCTTC.

The J gene is TRBJ1-5, the V gene TRBV5-1; perhaps TRBD1 as D (6 bases). The CDR3 totals 14 residues. CDR1 SGHRS and CDR2 YFSETQ come from the germline V gene. V lost 4 bases and J 6 bases, leaving 14 bases between the germline ends. The CDR3, as DNA: TGCGCCAGCAGCGCCGAGGGGGGGTCTCAGCCCCAGCATTTT. Translation gives CASSAEGGSQPQHF.